This T cell receptor (beta chain) came from a study of control samples from healthy donors and cancer patients. Method: immunoSEQ multiplex PCR; TCRdb's copy keeps in-frame clones and lacks some. Of 90,000 to 150,000 clones in the sample, about 87% were seen once. CDR3 length equals 16 residues. Germline CDR1 SGHDN, CDR2 FVKESK. Trimming took off 0 bases at V and 0 bases at J, with 11 bases between the two ends. The sequenced sample was blood. The chain carries TRBV14 and TRBJ1-1; TRBD1 might be the D (6 bases). The clonotype originates from a middle-aged man in good health. Written as DNA, the CDR3 is TGTGCCAGCAGCCAAGATTGGGGACACCTGAACACTGAAGCTTTCTTT. It encodes CASSQDWGHLNTEAFF. The whole variable domain, remainder taken from reference TRBV14 and TRBJ1-1, is EAGVTQFPSHSVIEKGQTVTLRCDPISGHDNLYWYRRVMGKEIKFLLHFVKESKQDESGMPNNRFLAERTGGTYSTLKVQPAELEDSGVYFCASSQDWGHLNTEAFFGQGTRLTVV.